These 9 T cell receptor beta chains originate from one sample sequenced in a study of blood T cells in healthy people across ages. The authors ran a second PCR of roughly 6 to 11 cycles using a sample-barcoded 5' primer and a J-beta primer mix. TCRdb fed the 5' RACE reads into MiXCR, producing one record per CDR3 protein. The sample holds more than 1,400,000 distinct CDR3 sequences; 42% are singletons and the top ten take 7.9%. Sequencing was done on a sample of blood. Source of these receptors: a woman between 18 and 29 years old in good health.

V gene TRBV11-2 combines with J gene TRBJ2-7; tentative D call: TRBD1 (5 bases). The CDR3 covers 11 residues. Germline V gene lookup returns CDR1 SGHAT and CDR2 FQNNGV. The V end was cut by 6 bases, the J end by 6 bases, with 9 bases between. As DNA, the CDR3 is TGTGCCAGCAGACAGGACACCGAGCAGTACTTC. This sequence encodes CASRQDTEQYF.

This clonotype was seen a handful of times. This chain uses TRBV18 with TRBJ1-6; 9 bases map to TRBD1. The ends lost 3 bases at V and 15 bases at J; junction bases unmatched: 15. The CDR3 runs 16 residues. Germline lookup yields CDR1 KGHSH and CDR2 LQKENI. The chain's CDR3 is CASSPSLGTGKNVLHF. The CDR3 region has the DNA TGTGCCAGCTCACCCTCCTTGGGGACAGGGAAGAACGTCCTCCACTTT.

V and J are TRBV7-8 and TRBJ2-7; D tentatively fits TRBD1 or TRBD2 (7 bases each). Germline assignment: CDR1 SGHVS and CDR2 FQNEAQ. The CDR3 length is 16 residues. V shed 1 base and J shed 2 bases, with 15 bases lying between them. CDR3 sequence reads: CASSLEAGGGTYEQYF. The CDR3 region has the DNA TGTGCCAGCAGCTTAGAGGCAGGGGGGGGTACCTACGAGCAGTACTTC.

V gene TRBV29-1 combines with J gene TRBJ2-1; D is perhaps TRBD2 (6 bases). The CDR3 loop spans 14 amino acids. CDR1 and CDR2 (germline): SQVTM, ANQGSEA. V shed 3 bases and J shed 1 base, with 10 bases lying between them. The CDR3: CSVDEGRSYNEQFF. CDR3 coding DNA: TGCAGCGTTGACGAGGGGAGGTCCTACAATGAGCAGTTCTTC.

The J gene is TRBJ2-7, the V gene TRBV4-2, with D tentatively TRBD2 (6 bases). Trimming shortened V by 0 bases and J by 3 bases, and 21 bases separated the two germline ends. Germline V gene sequence: CDR1 LGHNA, CDR2 YNFKEQ. The CDR3 covers 18 residues. The DNA of the CDR3 is TGTGCCAGCAGCCAAGATTTAGGTAGCGTGACTAGTGGCTACGAGCAGTACTTC. It is translated as CASSQDLGSVTSGYEQYF.

The chain couples TRBV6-5 to TRBJ1-1, with a tentative D call TRBD1 (5 bases). The CDR3 is 16 residues long. Germline CDR1 is MNHEY and CDR2 is SVGAGI. Deletions cut 0 bases from V and 3 bases from J, with 14 bases between. DNA for the CDR3: TGTGCCAGCAGTTACTCTACAGGCGCTTTTGACACTGAAGCTTTCTTT. As protein: CASSYSTGAFDTEAFF.

The gene calls are TRBV7-9 and TRBJ1-2; TRBD1 is a possible D gene (5 bases). Germline V gives CDR1 SEHNR, CDR2 FQNEAQ (reference sequence). V lost 1 base to trimming and J lost 8 bases, with 11 bases between them. The CDR3 totals 13 residues. The CDR3 nucleotides read TGTGCCAGCAGCTTAGGGGGCAGTCCGGGCTACACCTTC. Its translation: CASSLGGSPGYTF.

The rearrangement links TRBV12-3 or TRBV12-4 to TRBJ2-1; D is unclear. The J call could be wrong; TRBJ2-7 is a better fit for the DNA end. CDR3 length: 14 amino acids. The CDR3 region is CASSSSLESNEQYF. The CDR3 DNA is TGTGCCAGCAGTTCCTCTTTAGAGAGCAATGAGCAGTACTTC.

The chain links TRBV13 to TRBJ2-7, with 11 bases lining up with TRBD2. V gave up 6 bases and J gave up 3 bases; unmatched junction bases: 7. The CDR3 extends over 15 amino acids. The germline gives CDR1 PRHDT, CDR2 FYEKMQ (reference sequence). The CDR3 here is CASREAGTSGYEQYF. CDR3 nucleotides: TGTGCCAGCAGGGAGGCCGGGACTAGCGGCTACGAGCAGTACTTC.